The 21 T cell receptor beta chains presented below share a single source sample, sequenced in a study of cytomegalovirus exposure and HLA in healthy donors. The PCR was carried out with 60 Vbeta primers and 13 Jbeta primers. Using immunoSEQ multiplex PCR, the repertoire was profiled, and TCRdb retains in-frame clones only, with some absent. The sample yields 160,000 or so clones, roughly four fifths seen once. The sequencing sample was made of PBMCs. These receptors all stem from a female donor in good health and CMV-seronegative.

DNA of the CDR3: TGTGCCAGCAGTTATAACAGGGGGGGTGAAGCTTTCTTT. This gives the protein CASSYNRGGEAFF. V is TRBV6-5 and J is TRBJ1-1, with 8 bases lining up with TRBD1. Germline values: CDR1 MNHEY, CDR2 SVGAGI. The CDR3 sequence is 13 residues long. With 3 bases clipped from V and 7 bases from J, the junction kept 4 bases outside the gene matches.

CDR3 nucleotide sequence: TGCGCCAGCAGCCCCGGGACAGGAGGAGAAAAACTGTTTTTT. Protein sequence: CASSPGTGGEKLFF. The V and J genes are TRBV5-1 and TRBJ1-4; 8 bases are shared with TRBD1. Germline values: CDR1 SGHRS, CDR2 YFSETQ. Trimming removed 4 bases from V and 8 bases from J; junction bases left unmatched: 7. This CDR3 has 14 amino acids. The full variable domain, rest sourced from reference TRBV5-1 and TRBJ1-4, is KAGVTQTPRYLIKTRGQQVTLSCSPISGHRSVSWYQQTPGQGLQFLFEYFSETQRNKGNFPGRFSGRQFSNSRSEMNVSTLELGDSALYLCASSPGTGGEKLFFGSGTQLSVL.

The chain carries TRBV29-1 and TRBJ2-5, with 11 bases matching TRBD2. Germline CDR1 and CDR2: SQVTM and ANQGSEA. V trimming: 3 bases; J trimming: 1 base; junction bases outside the gene matches: 7. This CDR3 region has 16 residues. DNA for the CDR3: TGCAGCGTTGAGAGGGGGCTAGCGGGGGGCCAAGAGACCCAGTACTTC. Its translation: CSVERGLAGGQETQYF.

As concerns this clone: Sequence at one end of the junction differs from germline and may be a read error. The J gene is TRBJ2-5, the V gene TRBV7-7; 7 nucleotides match TRBD1. The CDR3 extends over 13 amino acids. Germline V gives CDR1 SSHAT, CDR2 FNYEAQ (reference sequence). The CDR3 DNA reads TGTGCTAGCAGCTCCGGACAGGAAGAGACCCAGTACTTC. Protein product: CASSSGQEETQYF.

This clone turned up a few times. J is TRBJ1-4 and V is TRBV6-5; D not resolved. V lost 6 bases and J 5 bases, leaving 13 bases between the germline ends. CDR1 and CDR2 from the germline V gene are MNHEY and SVGAGI. The CDR3 sequence is 14 residues long. This chain's CDR3 is CASRDRAGNEKLFF. As DNA, the CDR3 is TGTGCCAGCAGAGACCGCGCCGGGAATGAAAAACTGTTTTTT.

J is TRBJ1-6 and V is TRBV4-3; D not certain. CDR3 length: 13 amino acids. V was trimmed by 6 bases and J by 12 bases, leaving 15 bases between them. CDR1 is LGHNA, CDR2 YSLEER, per germline. CDR3 nucleotides: TGCGCCAGCAGACTAAACACTGGCAGACCCCTCCACTTT. Encoded protein: CASRLNTGRPLHF.

This rearrangement joins TRBV27 to TRBJ2-1; D is perhaps TRBD2 (7 bases). The CDR3 runs to 15 residues. Germline-derived CDR1 and CDR2 are MNHEY and SMNVEV (reference sequence). The germline V and J ends were trimmed by 6 bases and 1 base, with 13 bases remaining between them. For the CDR3, the DNA is TGTGCCAGCAGCCTCGGGGGGCCGTCCTACAATGAGCAGTTCTTC. This codes for CASSLGGPSYNEQFF.

For the CDR3, the DNA is TGTGCCAGCAGCTTTCCGGGGAGTGGGGAGACCCAGTACTTC. Amino acid sequence: CASSFPGSGETQYF. The gene calls are TRBV7-9 and TRBJ2-5; TRBD2 might be the D (5 bases). Deletions cut 3 bases from V and 5 bases from J, with 13 bases between. Germline loops: CDR1 SEHNR, CDR2 FQNEAQ (reference sequence). The length of the CDR3 is 14 residues.

The chain uses TRBV30 and TRBJ1-6; 9 bases map to TRBD1. Trimming took 2 bases from V and 7 from J; bases not matched to a gene: 3. This CDR3 is built from 14 residues. Germline V gene data show CDR1 as GTSNPN and CDR2 as SVGIG (reference sequence). CDR3 in DNA: TGTGCCTGGAGTCGTACAGGGGGCAATTCACCCCTCCACTTT. Amino acids: CAWSRTGGNSPLHF.

The chain couples TRBV2 to TRBJ2-5, with a possible D match to TRBD2 (6 bases). The V end was cut by 6 bases, the J end by 1 base, with 9 bases between. Germline CDR1 reads SNHLY; CDR2 reads FYNNEI. The CDR3 runs 13 residues. The CDR3 sequence is CASRGDFQETQYF. CDR3 bases: TGTGCCAGCAGGGGGGACTTCCAAGAGACCCAGTACTTC.

This clone was recorded only once. The CDR3 sequence is CASSKDRPAGGYTF. The CDR3 coding sequence is TGTGCCAGCAGCAAAGACAGGCCCGCGGGTGGCTACACCTTC. The chain recombines TRBV5-4 with TRBJ1-2; the D gene is possibly TRBD1 (6 bases). Per the germline V gene, CDR1 is SGHNT and CDR2 is YYREEE (reference sequence). This CDR3 has 14 residues. The V end was cut by 4 bases, the J end by 7 bases, with 17 bases between.

The genes are TRBV9 and TRBJ2-3, with D uncertain. The CDR3 runs 13 residues. Deletions cut 3 bases from V and 8 bases from J, with 13 bases between. The germline gives CDR1 SGDLS, CDR2 YYNGEE. The CDR3 DNA is TGTGCCAGCAGCGGCGGAACCTCTGGTACGCAGTATTTT. It codes for CASSGGTSGTQYF.

The J gene is TRBJ2-5, the V gene TRBV6-6; the match to TRBD2 covers 9 bases. Germline CDR1 and CDR2: MNHNY and SVGAGI (reference sequence). This CDR3 has 15 residues. V was clipped by 7 bases and J by 1 base; unmatched bases: 7. In nucleotides, the CDR3 is TGTGCCAGCAAACCAGCGGGGGGAAGCCAAGAGACCCAGTACTTC. Protein product: CASKPAGGSQETQYF.

This chain links TRBV7-2 with TRBJ1-2, with D unclear. This CDR3 has 16 residues. The V gene's germline CDR1 is SGHTA and CDR2 FQGNSA. Trimming shortened V by 1 base and J by 3 bases, and 15 bases separated the two germline ends. CDR3 DNA sequence: TGTGCCAGCAGCTTAGGTGGCCCTCAAGTATACTATGGCTACACCTTC. It translates to CASSLGGPQVYYGYTF.

The sample holds one count of this clone. The chain employs TRBV7-3 and TRBJ2-2, with 9 bases that match TRBD1. Unmatched junction bases numbered 16, after V lost 1 base and J lost 7 bases. The CDR3 loop spans 19 amino acids. The germline gives CDR1 SGHTA, CDR2 FQGTGA. This CDR3 is CASSLRGIPGQGHSGELFF. For the CDR3, the DNA is TGTGCCAGCAGCTTAAGGGGAATACCGGGACAGGGCCACAGCGGGGAGCTGTTTTTT.

With respect to this clone: This CDR3 is also generated by other DNA sequences in the sample. The gene calls are TRBV4-1 and TRBJ1-1; 7 bases agree with TRBD1. Germline CDR1 MGHRA, CDR2 YSYEKL. The CDR3 sequence is 14 residues long. The V gene end was trimmed by 4 bases and the J gene end by 1 base; junction bases not matched to a gene: 3. The CDR3 is CASSRRQGNTEAFF. The CDR3 nucleotides are TGCGCCAGCAGCCGCAGACAGGGGAACACTGAAGCTTTCTTT.

The gene calls are TRBV6-1 and TRBJ1-5, with 7 bases fitting TRBD1. Germline-derived CDR1 and CDR2 are MNHNS and SASEGT. V gave up 3 bases and J gave up 0 bases; unmatched junction bases: 2. The CDR3 has 15 residues. The CDR3 region has the DNA TGTGCCAGCAGTGATTACAGGGGTAGCAATCAGCCCCAGCATTTT. Translating gives CASSDYRGSNQPQHF.

This clone showed up just a few times. The rearrangement links TRBV28 to TRBJ2-5; 13 bases are a match to TRBD2. The germline gives CDR1 MDHEN, CDR2 SYDVKM. V lost 3 bases, J lost 2 bases, and 6 bases stayed unmatched. This CDR3 contains 17 residues. The CDR3: CASSLVRTSGSQETQYF. The CDR3 DNA reads as TGTGCCAGCAGTTTGGTTAGGACTAGCGGGAGTCAAGAGACCCAGTACTTC.

DNA for the CDR3: TGCGCCAGCAGCGATCCGGACAGGGCCCTCTCTGGGGCCAACGTCCTGACTTTC. Amino acid sequence: CASSDPDRALSGANVLTF. The chain recombines TRBV5-1 with TRBJ2-6, with 8 bases lining up with TRBD1. The CDR3 loop spans 18 amino acids. CDR1 SGHRS and CDR2 YFSETQ come from the germline V gene. V gave up 4 bases and J gave up 0 bases; unmatched junction bases: 9.

The rearrangement joins TRBV27 to TRBJ1-1, with D tentatively TRBD1 (6 bases). The ends were cut back, 4 bases at V and 11 bases at J, with 14 bases in the middle. The CDR3 totals 12 residues. The V gene's germline CDR1 is MNHEY and CDR2 SMNVEV (reference sequence). The chain's CDR3 is CASSSTHRVAFF. The CDR3 DNA reads as TGTGCCAGCAGTTCAACCCACAGGGTGGCTTTCTTT.

This clone came up a few times. V and J are TRBV30 and TRBJ2-1; 7 nucleotides line up with TRBD2. The CDR3 has 14 residues. V lost 6 bases and J lost 5; bases outside the gene matches: 10. Germline V CDR1 and CDR2: GTSNPN, SVGIG (reference sequence). The CDR3 region is CACDQRDGNNEQFF. The CDR3 DNA reads as TGTGCCTGCGATCAGCGGGACGGGAACAATGAGCAGTTCTTC.